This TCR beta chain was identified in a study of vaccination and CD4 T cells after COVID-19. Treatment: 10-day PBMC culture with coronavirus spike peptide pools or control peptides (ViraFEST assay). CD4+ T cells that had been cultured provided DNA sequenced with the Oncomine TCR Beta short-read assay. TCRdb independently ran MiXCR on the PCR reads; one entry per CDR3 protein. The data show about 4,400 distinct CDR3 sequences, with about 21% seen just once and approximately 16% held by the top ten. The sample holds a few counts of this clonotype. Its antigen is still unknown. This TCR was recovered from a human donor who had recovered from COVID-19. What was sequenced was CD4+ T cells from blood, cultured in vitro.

Written as DNA, the CDR3 is TGTGCCAGCCTCTACAGGGGCGGCTATGGCTACACCTTC. Translation: CASLYRGGYGYTF. The genes are TRBV19 and TRBJ1-2, with 7 bases fitting TRBD1. With 9 bases clipped from V and 4 bases from J, the junction kept 8 bases outside the gene matches. CDR3 size: 13 residues. Germline loops: CDR1 LNHDA, CDR2 SQIVND (reference sequence).